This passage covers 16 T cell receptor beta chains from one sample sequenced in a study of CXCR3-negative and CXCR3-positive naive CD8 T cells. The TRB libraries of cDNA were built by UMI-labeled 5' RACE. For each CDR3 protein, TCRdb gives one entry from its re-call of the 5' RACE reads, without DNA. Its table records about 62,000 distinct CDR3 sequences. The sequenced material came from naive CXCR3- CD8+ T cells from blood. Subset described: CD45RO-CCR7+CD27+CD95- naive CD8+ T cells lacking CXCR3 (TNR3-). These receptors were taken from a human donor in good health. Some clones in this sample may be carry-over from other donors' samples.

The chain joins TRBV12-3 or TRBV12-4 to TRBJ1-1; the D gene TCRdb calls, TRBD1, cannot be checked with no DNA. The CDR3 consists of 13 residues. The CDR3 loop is CASDSGGRAEAFF.

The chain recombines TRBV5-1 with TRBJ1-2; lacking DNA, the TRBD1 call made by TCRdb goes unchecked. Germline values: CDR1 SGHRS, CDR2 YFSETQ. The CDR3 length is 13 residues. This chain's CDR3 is CASSWTGGDGYTF.

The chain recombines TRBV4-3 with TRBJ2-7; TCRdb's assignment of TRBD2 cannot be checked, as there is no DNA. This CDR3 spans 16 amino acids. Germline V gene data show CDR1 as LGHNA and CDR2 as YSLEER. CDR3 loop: CASSQDLSGGFYEQYF.

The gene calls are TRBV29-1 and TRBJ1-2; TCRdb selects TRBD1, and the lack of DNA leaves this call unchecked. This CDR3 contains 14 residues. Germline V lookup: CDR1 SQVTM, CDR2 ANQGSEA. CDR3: CSVEEAGDNYGYTF. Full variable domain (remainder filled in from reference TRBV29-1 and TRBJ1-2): SAVISQKPSRDICQRGTSLTIQCQVDSQVTMMFWYRQQPGQSLTLIATANQGSEATYESGFVIDKFPISRPNLTFSTLTVSNMSPEDSSIYLCSVEEAGDNYGYTFGSGTRLTVV.

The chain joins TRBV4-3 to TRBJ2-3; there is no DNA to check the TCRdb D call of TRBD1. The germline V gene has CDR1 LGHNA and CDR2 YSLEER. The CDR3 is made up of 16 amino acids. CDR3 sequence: CASSPTGTGGADTQYF.

The CDR3 region is CASSSEQVLNPDEQFF. The chain uses TRBV7-9 and TRBJ2-1; absent DNA, TCRdb's TRBD1 call cannot be checked. The CDR3 loop spans 16 amino acids. Germline CDR1 and CDR2: SEHNR and FQNEAQ (reference sequence).

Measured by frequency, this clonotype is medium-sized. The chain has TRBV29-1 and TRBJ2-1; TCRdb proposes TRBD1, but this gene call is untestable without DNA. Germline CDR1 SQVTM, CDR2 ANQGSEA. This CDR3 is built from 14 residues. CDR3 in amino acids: CSVFPGQAYNEQFF.

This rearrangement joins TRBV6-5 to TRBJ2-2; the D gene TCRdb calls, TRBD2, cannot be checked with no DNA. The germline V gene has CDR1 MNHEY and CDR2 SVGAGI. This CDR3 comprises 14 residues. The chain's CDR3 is CASCLASNTGELFF.

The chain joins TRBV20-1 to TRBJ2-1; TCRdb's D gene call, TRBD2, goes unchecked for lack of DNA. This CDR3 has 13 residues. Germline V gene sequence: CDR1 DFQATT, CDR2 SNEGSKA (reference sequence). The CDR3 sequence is CSATGGPNNEQFF.

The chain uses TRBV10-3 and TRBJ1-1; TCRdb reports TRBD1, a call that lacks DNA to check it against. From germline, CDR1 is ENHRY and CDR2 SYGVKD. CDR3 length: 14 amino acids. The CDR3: CAISSGTTNTEAFF.

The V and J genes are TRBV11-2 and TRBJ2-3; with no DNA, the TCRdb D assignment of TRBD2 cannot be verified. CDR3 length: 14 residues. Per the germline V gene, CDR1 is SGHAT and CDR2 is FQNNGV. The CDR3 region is CASLRGASTDTQYF. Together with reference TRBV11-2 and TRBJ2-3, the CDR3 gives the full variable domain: EAGVAQSPRYKIIEKRQSVAFWCNPISGHATLYWYQQILGQGPKLLIQFQNNGVVDDSQLPKDRFSAERLKGVDSTLKIQPAKLEDSAVYLCASLRGASTDTQYFGPGTRLTVL.

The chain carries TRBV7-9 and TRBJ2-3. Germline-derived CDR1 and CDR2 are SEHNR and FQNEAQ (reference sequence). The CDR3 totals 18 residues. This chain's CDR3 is CASSLANSGSYPTDTQYF.

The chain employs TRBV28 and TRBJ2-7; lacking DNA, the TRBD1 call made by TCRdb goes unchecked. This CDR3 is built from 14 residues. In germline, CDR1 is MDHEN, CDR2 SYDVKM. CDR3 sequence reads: CASRKRQGYYEQYF.

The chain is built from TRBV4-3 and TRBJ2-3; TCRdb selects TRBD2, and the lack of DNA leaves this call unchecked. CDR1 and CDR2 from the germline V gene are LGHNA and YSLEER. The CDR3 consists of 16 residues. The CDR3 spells CASSQDSGGAVDTQYF.

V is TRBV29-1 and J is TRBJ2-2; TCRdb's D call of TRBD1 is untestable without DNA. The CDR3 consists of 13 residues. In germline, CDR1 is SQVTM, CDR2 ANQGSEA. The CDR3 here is CSGTGVNTGELFF.

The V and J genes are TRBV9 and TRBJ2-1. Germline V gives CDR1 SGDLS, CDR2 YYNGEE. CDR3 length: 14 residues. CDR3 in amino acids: CASSVLGNYNEQFF.